The 13 T cell receptor beta chains given below trace back to one sample, sequenced in a study of cytomegalovirus exposure and HLA in healthy donors. This PCR relied on a set of 60 Vbeta primers and 13 Jbeta primers. Repertoires were generated with immunoSEQ multiplex PCR, while TCRdb's copy carries only in-frame clones and drops some. The sample carries about 150,000 clones, over 60% recorded once. The sequenced sample was PBMCs. These receptors came from a man in his forties in good health and CMV-seronegative.

The chain employs TRBV7-9 and TRBJ1-1, with TRBD1 identical over 12 bases. Per germline, CDR1 SEHNR and CDR2 FQNEAQ (reference sequence). The CDR3 is made up of 16 amino acids. With V trimmed by 5 bases and J by 1 base, 5 bases remained unmatched. This chain's CDR3 is CASSGTGGRRNTEAFF. The CDR3, as DNA: TGTGCCAGCAGCGGGACAGGGGGCCGGCGGAACACTGAAGCTTTCTTT.

This chain links TRBV27 with TRBJ2-7; 7 positions match TRBD1. The CDR3 length is 17 residues. V shed 4 bases, J shed 6 bases, and the junction held 18 bases outside the gene matches. Germline CDR1 and CDR2: MNHEY and SMNVEV (reference sequence). The CDR3 nucleotides read TGTGCCAGCAGTTCAACCGGGACAGCCCTAAGGGTGTTCGAGCAGTACTTC. Protein: CASSSTGTALRVFEQYF.

V usage is TRBV5-6 and J usage is TRBJ2-7, with D tentatively TRBD1 (5 bases). Germline V gene lookup returns CDR1 SGHDT and CDR2 YYEEEE. This CDR3 spans 15 amino acids. Trimming left V 0 bases short and J 2 bases short, with 12 bases between. CDR3 protein: CASSLGQRLPYEQYF. Written as DNA, the CDR3 is TGTGCCAGCAGCTTGGGACAGCGCCTCCCCTACGAGCAGTACTTC.

This clone was observed a handful of times. At one end the junction does not follow the germline gene, possibly because of a read error. This rearrangement joins TRBV7-9 to TRBJ2-3, with D hard to call. Per the germline V gene, CDR1 is SEHNR and CDR2 is FQNEAQ (reference sequence). CDR3 length equals 12 residues. The CDR3 bases are TGTTCCAGCAGCTTAGATATCCGGGCGCAGTATTTT. Protein product: CSSSLDIRAQYF. Full variable domain (missing parts from reference TRBV7-9 and TRBJ2-3): DTGVSQNPRHKITKRGQNVTFRCDPISEHNRLYWYRQTLGQGPEFLTYFQNEAQLEKSRLLSDRFSAERPKGSFSTLEIQRTEQGDSAMYLCSSSLDIRAQYFGPGTRLTVL.

This chain uses TRBV6-5 with TRBJ1-5; D is unclear. Trimming stripped 6 bases from V and 0 bases from J, with 12 bases between. Per germline, CDR1 MNHEY and CDR2 SVGAGI. The CDR3 covers 15 residues. CDR3 nucleotide sequence: TGTGCCAGCAGGATGGACTGGGATAGCAATCAGCCCCAGCATTTT. Its translation: CASRMDWDSNQPQHF.

The V call is TRBV30, the J call TRBJ1-2, with TRBD1 identical over 8 bases. Germline CDR1 and CDR2: GTSNPN and SVGIG (reference sequence). Trimming at V came to 1 base and at J to 2 bases, leaving 9 bases not matched to a gene. CDR3 size: 16 residues. CDR3 nucleotide sequence: TGTGCCTGGAGTGAATGGGTGGCAGGGGGCAACTATGGCTACACCTTC. Protein sequence: CAWSEWVAGGNYGYTF.

The rearrangement joins TRBV7-2 to TRBJ2-7; TRBD1 agrees at 9 bases. This CDR3 has 18 amino acids. Germline CDR1 SGHTA, CDR2 FQGNSA. V gave up 1 base and J gave up 3 bases; unmatched junction bases: 13. The CDR3 DNA reads as TGTGCCAGCAGCTTAGGCGGACAGGGGCGGACGACTTTCTACGAGCAGTACTTC. Translating gives CASSLGGQGRTTFYEQYF.

This clone was seen only a few times. The chain joins TRBV19 to TRBJ1-5, with 9 bases lining up with TRBD1. V gave up 5 bases and J gave up 7 bases; unmatched junction bases: 3. This CDR3 spans 13 amino acids. Per germline, CDR1 LNHDA and CDR2 SQIVND (reference sequence). CDR3 coding DNA: TGTGCCAGTAGTGGGACAGGGATACAGCCCCAGCATTTT. It yields the protein CASSGTGIQPQHF.

The chain combines TRBV5-5 with TRBJ2-7, with D unclear. V was pared by 4 bases and J by 0 bases, with 17 bases between. Germline V CDR1 and CDR2: SGHKS, YYEKEE (reference sequence). The length of the CDR3 is 16 residues. CDR3 DNA sequence: TGTGCCAGCAGCCGTACGTCCTGGGCGAGCTCCTACGAGCAGTACTTC. Its protein is CASSRTSWASSYEQYF.

This clone showed up just a few times. The rearrangement links TRBV7-9 to TRBJ2-5; D not resolved. Gene TRBJ2-7 matches the end of the DNA better, so the J call may be wrong. CDR3 length: 11 amino acids. Germline V gene sequence: CDR1 SEHNR, CDR2 FQNEAQ (reference sequence). The CDR3 nucleotides read TGTGCCAGCAGCTTCGACTACGAGCAGTACTTC. It codes for CASSFDYEQYF.

The chain joins TRBV28 to TRBJ2-1; 10 nucleotides line up with TRBD2. The trim removed 6 bases at V and 9 bases at J, leaving 14 bases unmatched. The CDR3 has 16 residues. CDR1 MDHEN and CDR2 SYDVKM come from the germline V gene. The CDR3 nucleotides read TGTGCCAGCAGCTTACCCCTAGCGGGGGTTGCCGGTGAGCAGTTCTTC. Residues: CASSLPLAGVAGEQFF.

The chain has TRBV7-9 and TRBJ2-2, with 8 bases that match TRBD1. Germline trimming cut 6 bases from V and 3 bases from J; bases unmatched to any gene: 6. The CDR3 contains 15 residues. Per the germline V gene, CDR1 is SEHNR and CDR2 is FQNEAQ (reference sequence). Written as DNA, the CDR3 is TGTGCCAGCAGTTCCGGGACAGGTTACACCGGGGAGCTGTTTTTT. The encoded protein is CASSSGTGYTGELFF.

The chain joins TRBV7-8 to TRBJ1-2; the D is unclear. V shed 1 base and J shed 2 bases, with 11 bases lying between them. The CDR3 has 15 residues. From germline, CDR1 is SGHVS and CDR2 FQNEAQ. The CDR3 region is CASSLGSSVNYGYTF. The DNA for the CDR3 is TGTGCCAGCAGCTTAGGTTCCTCGGTGAACTATGGCTACACCTTC.